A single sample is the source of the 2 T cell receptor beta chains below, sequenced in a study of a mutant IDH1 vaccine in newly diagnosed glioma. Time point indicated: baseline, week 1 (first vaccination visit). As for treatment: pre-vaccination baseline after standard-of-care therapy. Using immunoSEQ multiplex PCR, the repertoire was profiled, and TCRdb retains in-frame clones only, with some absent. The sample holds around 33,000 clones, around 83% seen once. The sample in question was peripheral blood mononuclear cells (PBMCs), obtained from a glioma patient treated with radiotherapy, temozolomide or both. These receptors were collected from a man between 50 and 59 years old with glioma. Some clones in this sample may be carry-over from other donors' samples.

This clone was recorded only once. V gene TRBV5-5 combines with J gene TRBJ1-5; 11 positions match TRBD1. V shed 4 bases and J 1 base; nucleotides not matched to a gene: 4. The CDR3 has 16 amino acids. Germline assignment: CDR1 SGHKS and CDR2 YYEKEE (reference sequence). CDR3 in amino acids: CASSTGTGGSNQPQHF. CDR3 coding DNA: TGTGCCAGCAGCACCGGGACAGGGGGAAGCAATCAGCCCCAGCATTTT.

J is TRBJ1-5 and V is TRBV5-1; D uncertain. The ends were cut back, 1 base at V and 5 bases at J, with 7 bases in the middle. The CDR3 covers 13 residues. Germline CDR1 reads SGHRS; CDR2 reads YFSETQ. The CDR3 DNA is TGCGCCAGCAGCTTGAGTCCGCATCAGCCCCAGCATTTT. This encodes CASSLSPHQPQHF.